Following are 19 T cell receptor beta chains from one sample sequenced in a study of shared clonotypes between healthy human individuals. Assay used: immunoSEQ multiplex PCR; TCRdb lists only in-frame clones, some missing. The sample consists of about 560,000 clones, just over 75% of them appearing once. Sequenced input: PBMCs. The receptors come from a woman aged 35 to 49 in good health. Some clones in this sample may be carry-over from other donors' samples.

The J gene is TRBJ1-1, the V gene TRBV5-4; a possible D gene is TRBD1 (5 bases). V was trimmed by 0 bases and J by 7 bases, leaving 16 bases between them. Germline V gene data show CDR1 as SGHNT and CDR2 as YYREEE (reference sequence). The CDR3 totals 15 residues. The CDR3 DNA reads as TGTGCCAGCAGCTTGGAAGCGCGGGGCTCAGTTGAAGCTTTCTTT. Its translation: CASSLEARGSVEAFF.

V is TRBV29-1 and J is TRBJ2-3, with no clear D. V lost 7 bases and J 4 bases, leaving 9 bases between the germline ends. The CDR3 runs to 11 residues. Germline V lookup: CDR1 SQVTM, CDR2 ANQGSEA. The CDR3 loop reads CSAQHPDTQYF. In DNA form, the CDR3 reads TGCAGCGCCCAACACCCAGATACGCAGTATTTT.

This clone showed up just once. In DNA, the CDR3 is TGCGCCAGCAGCTTGGACGGGACAGTAAGCAATCAGCCCCAGCATTTT. As protein: CASSLDGTVSNQPQHF. The chain uses TRBV5-1 and TRBJ1-5; 7 bases are a match to TRBD1. Trimming cost V 0 bases and J 1 base; bases outside gene matches: 4. This CDR3 contains 16 residues. Germline V gives CDR1 SGHRS, CDR2 YFSETQ.

There are a few counts of this clone. This chain connects TRBV14 to TRBJ2-5, with D perhaps TRBD1 (5 bases). CDR3 size: 15 residues. V was clipped by 4 bases and J by 2 bases, with 14 bases between them. Germline CDR1 reads SGHDN; CDR2 reads FVKESK. In DNA, the CDR3 is TGTGCCAGCAGCCGAGCCCAGGGCCCTCAAGAGACCCAGTACTTC. Its protein product is CASSRAQGPQETQYF.

V is TRBV5-1 and J is TRBJ2-7; D uncertain. V was pared by 1 base and J by 3 bases, with 8 bases between. Germline CDR1 is SGHRS and CDR2 is YFSETQ. CDR3 length equals 13 residues. The CDR3 region has the DNA TGCGCCAGCAGCTTGAACGGCAACTACGAGCAGTACTTC. It translates to CASSLNGNYEQYF.

The chain combines TRBV19 with TRBJ1-4; D gene unclear. Germline CDR1 LNHDA, CDR2 SQIVND (reference sequence). This CDR3 is built from 15 residues. V lost 3 bases and J lost 2, with 10 bases in between. The CDR3: CASSIAGLTNEKLFF. The DNA for the CDR3 is TGTGCCAGTAGTATTGCCGGGCTCACTAATGAAAAACTGTTTTTT.

This clone was observed a few times. The V gene is TRBV30, the J gene TRBJ1-1, with TRBD1 matching over 9 bases. After removal of 1 base from V and 3 bases from J, the junction contained 3 bases not matched to a gene. The V gene's germline CDR1 is GTSNPN and CDR2 SVGIG (reference sequence). The CDR3 length is 14 residues. CDR3 residues: CAWSARQGDTEAFF. Written as DNA, the CDR3 is TGTGCCTGGAGTGCTAGACAGGGGGACACTGAAGCTTTCTTT.

This clone appeared once. The V and J genes are TRBV7-8 and TRBJ1-5; D gene uncertain. V shed 5 bases and J shed 3 bases, with 5 bases lying between them. This CDR3 has 12 amino acids. Per the germline V gene, CDR1 is SGHVS and CDR2 is FQNEAQ. The CDR3 region is CASSPFNQPQHF. In DNA form, the CDR3 reads TGTGCCAGCAGCCCATTCAATCAGCCCCAGCATTTT.

In nucleotides, the CDR3 is TGTGCCTCCGGGTCTAGCGGGGGCCAAGAGACCCAGTACTTC. Encoded protein: CASGSSGGQETQYF. The V call is TRBV10-3, the J call TRBJ2-5; 10 positions agree with TRBD2. This CDR3 has 14 residues. After removal of 11 bases from V and 1 base from J, the junction contained 7 bases not matched to a gene. CDR1 is ENHRY and CDR2 is SYGVKD in the germline V gene.

This clone occurred many times. CDR3 coding DNA: TGTGCCAGCAGCTTAGAAGCCAGACTAGCGGGAGGGAGTTATGAGCAGTTCTTC. Its protein is CASSLEARLAGGSYEQFF. The chain uses TRBV7-8 and TRBJ2-1; 14 bases align to TRBD2. The CDR3 contains 18 residues. The J segment lost 8 bases and the V segment lost 1 base, leaving 10 bases of the junction unmatched. Germline V gene data show CDR1 as SGHVS and CDR2 as FQNEAQ. Filled out from reference TRBV7-8 and TRBJ2-1, the complete variable domain reads GAGVSQSPRYKVAKRGQDVALRCDPISGHVSLFWYQQALGQGPEFLTYFQNEAQLDKSGLPSDRFFAERPEGSVSTLKIQRTQQEDSAVYLCASSLEARLAGGSYEQFFGPGTRLTVL.

This chain connects TRBV5-1 to TRBJ2-3; D is uncertain. The length of the CDR3 is 15 residues. V was clipped by 1 base and J by 6 bases, with 15 bases between them. Germline V gives CDR1 SGHRS, CDR2 YFSETQ. CDR3 nucleotides: TGCGCCAGCAGCTTGTCGGTGACTCACCGCGATACGCAGTATTTT. It codes for CASSLSVTHRDTQYF.

V and J are TRBV7-3 and TRBJ2-1; D unresolved. Germline assignment: CDR1 SGHTA and CDR2 FQGTGA. V lost 6 bases and J 2 bases, leaving 14 bases between the germline ends. CDR3 length: 15 residues. CDR3 DNA: TGTGCCAGCAGTCCGTCTGCGGTCCCCTACAATGAGCAGTTCTTC. Its translation: CASSPSAVPYNEQFF.

On this clone: A junction end diverges from the germline sequence, so it may reflect a read error. The chain couples TRBV9 to TRBJ2-7; D call uncertain. This CDR3 spans 13 amino acids. CDR1 is SGDLS, CDR2 YYNGEE, per germline. CDR3 sequence: CASSVALGYEQCF. CDR3 bases: TGTGCCAGCAGCGTAGCTCTAGGTTACGAGCAGTGCTTC.

This clone was observed a few times. Within the sample, other DNA sequences also encode this same CDR3. CDR3 amino acids: CASSELTNQETQYF. Here the CDR3 DNA reads TGTGCCAGCAGTGAATTGACCAACCAAGAGACCCAGTACTTC. The chain carries TRBV2 and TRBJ2-5; D remains ambiguous. Per the germline V gene, CDR1 is SNHLY and CDR2 is FYNNEI. The V end was cut by 2 bases, the J end by 0 bases, with 7 bases between. This CDR3 region has 14 residues.

The rearrangement links TRBV9 to TRBJ2-7; TRBD2 is a possible D gene (5 bases). V was clipped by 4 bases and J by 6 bases, with 8 bases between them. Germline CDR1 and CDR2: SGDLS and YYNGEE. The CDR3 has 11 amino acids. CDR3 nucleotide sequence: TGTGCCAGCAGCTCAGAGGGCGAGCAGTACTTC. Translation: CASSSEGEQYF.

The genes are TRBV30 and TRBJ2-1, with D possibly being TRBD1 or TRBD2 (5 bases each). The germline V gene has CDR1 GTSNPN and CDR2 SVGIG (reference sequence). This CDR3 is built from 13 residues. The V gene lost 8 bases and the J gene lost 9 bases, with 20 bases spanning the gap. CDR3 sequence: CARTPRGVGEQFF. CDR3 nucleotide sequence: TGTGCCCGTACACCTAGAGGGGTTGGTGAGCAGTTCTTC.

The DNA of the CDR3 is TGTGCCAGCAGACCCCCGGGACAGGTCTATGGCTACACCTTC. It codes for CASRPPGQVYGYTF. The chain recombines TRBV6-5 with TRBJ1-2, with TRBD1 matching 8 bases. Unmatched junction bases numbered 7, after V lost 6 bases and J lost 4 bases. Per germline, CDR1 MNHEY and CDR2 SVGAGI. The CDR3 contains 14 residues.

The chain links TRBV7-8 to TRBJ2-7; no clear D. V lost 0 bases, J lost 5 bases, and 11 bases lay in between. Germline V gene sequence: CDR1 SGHVS, CDR2 FQNEAQ. The CDR3 is 14 residues long. In nucleotides, the CDR3 is TGTGCCAGCAGCTTAGCCGGCCGGGCCCACGAGCAGTACTTC. Its translation: CASSLAGRAHEQYF.

The chain carries TRBV5-1 and TRBJ1-4, with TRBD1 matching 9 bases. In germline, CDR1 is SGHRS, CDR2 YFSETQ. The CDR3 runs 16 residues. V dropped 4 bases and J dropped 0; count of bases not matched to a gene: 4. The CDR3 protein is CASSPGQGTTNEKLFF. CDR3 coding DNA: TGCGCCAGCAGCCCTGGACAGGGGACAACTAATGAAAAACTGTTTTTT.